This T cell receptor beta chain was retrieved from a study of blood T cell repertoires in COVID-19. Study as a whole: COVID-19 samples from acute and convalescent phases originated in the United States, Italy and Spain. PBMCs, B-cell-depleted T cells, or T cells were the source of the cDNA or gDNA that made up the material.

V gave up 6 bases and J gave up 5 bases; unmatched junction bases: 14. Germline V gives CDR1 SEHNR, CDR2 FQNEAQ (reference sequence). The CDR3 runs to 17 residues. Per the original methods: Estimated nucleated cell counts came from reference gene primer amplification. Using immunoSEQ multiplex PCR, the repertoire was profiled, and TCRdb retains in-frame clones only, with some absent. The V and J calls and clone size were taken over from that table, and D and trimming were inferred from the DNA. The sample carries some 130,000 clones, less than 90% recorded once. The receptor comes from a man between 65 and 79 years old with acute or convalescent COVID-19. The specimen was peripheral blood. This chain joins TRBV7-9 and TRBJ2-5, with 11 bases lining up with TRBD2. CDR3 bases: TGTGCCAGCAGACCTAGCGGGGGGCCCCCGGGAGGGGAGACCCAGTACTTC. As protein: CASRPSGGPPGGETQYF.